This entry features one T cell receptor beta chain sequence. An end of the junction does not agree with germline; a read error may underlie this. The record originates from a study of blood T cell repertoires in COVID-19. Study as a whole: COVID-19 samples from acute and convalescent phases originated in the United States, Italy and Spain. Sources were T cells, B-cell-depleted T cells, or PBMCs; the material itself was cDNA or gDNA.

In the original processing: Amplifying reference gene primers gave estimates of nucleated cell counts. Libraries were prepared by immunoSEQ multiplex PCR; TCRdb keeps only in-frame clonotypes and omits some of them. The DNA gave D and trimming, while V, J and clone size come from that table. The profile shows tens of thousands of clones, more than 70% of them singletons. Germline V gene lookup returns CDR1 SSHAT and CDR2 FNYEAQ (reference sequence). CDR3 length equals 13 residues. The receptor was derived from a woman older than 75 with active COVID-19. Sequencing was done on a sample of peripheral blood. This chain uses TRBV7-7 with TRBJ1-1; a weak D match, TRBD1 (5 bases). The CDR3 DNA reads TGTGCTAGCAGCAGACAGCAAAACACTGAAGCTTTCTTT. Protein product: CASSRQQNTEAFF. The full variable domain, completed using reference TRBV7-7 and TRBJ1-1, is GAGVSQSPRYKVTKRGQDVTLRCDPISSHATLYWYQQALGQGPEFLTYFNYEAQPDKSGLPSDRFSAERPEGSISTLTIQRTEQRDSAMYRCASSRQQNTEAFFGQGTRLTVV.